This TCR beta chain was identified in a study of T cells in tumors after PD-1 blockade. About the study: Excluded were patients with checkpoint blockade, immunosuppressants, or radiotherapy or other anti-cancer therapy within 4 weeks.

V gave up 4 bases and J gave up 3 bases; unmatched junction bases: 4. The CDR3 spans 15 residues. Per germline, CDR1 MRHNA and CDR2 SNTAGT. This clone is categorized as medium-sized. Clones were read by immunoSEQ multiplex PCR, and TCRdb kept only the in-frame ones, dropping some. The sample lists 20,000 to 25,000 clones, more than 70% occurring once. Material: PBMCs, obtained before anti-PD-1 treatment. The receptor comes from a human donor with basal cell carcinoma. The genes are TRBV6-4 and TRBJ2-3; 10 bases map to TRBD2. The DNA for the CDR3 is TGTGCCAGCAGTGTTACTAGCGGGGAAACAGATACGCAGTATTTT. Translating gives CASSVTSGETDTQYF.